This TCR beta chain appears in the sequencing data of a study of T cells in localized non-small cell lung cancer. Findings of the study overall: Tumor trailed uninvolved adjacent lung in T cell clonality, which peaked there. Sequencing involved a lone tumor region, leaving heterogeneity possible. A median of 57 of the top 100 tumor clones appeared in adjacent lung, which was paired and uninvolved. Higher T cell density in the blood was associated with longer overall survival, whereas higher adjacent-lung clonality associated with shorter survival.

With regard to this clone: Its specificity is unknown.

Assay: immunoSEQ multiplex PCR; the TCRdb copy retains only in-frame clones and omits some. The table has 45,000 to 60,000 clones, 80% to 90% seen once; the top ten hold about 5.6%. There are 14 residues in the CDR3. Germline loops: CDR1 SGHVS, CDR2 FQNEAQ. J was trimmed by 3 bases and V by 6 bases; bases with no gene match: 8. The input for sequencing was peripheral blood, taken before any cancer treatment. This TCR came from a woman aged 40-75 years with stage I lung adenocarcinoma. The rearrangement links TRBV7-8 to TRBJ2-7, with 7 bases lining up with TRBD1. In DNA form, the CDR3 reads TGTGCCAGCAGTTCAACAGGGACAGACTACGAGCAGTACTTC. Protein sequence: CASSSTGTDYEQYF. Together with reference TRBV7-8 and TRBJ2-7, the CDR3 gives the full variable domain: GAGVSQSPRYKVAKRGQDVALRCDPISGHVSLFWYQQALGQGPEFLTYFQNEAQLDKSGLPSDRFFAERPEGSVSTLKIQRTQQEDSAVYLCASSSTGTDYEQYFGPGTRLTVT.